A selection of T cell receptor beta chains follows, all from one sample in a study of cytomegalovirus exposure and HLA in healthy donors. Here immunoSEQ multiplex PCR was the method, and the copy in TCRdb shows in-frame clones only, minus some. The sample comprises 35,000 to 50,000 clones, approximately 60% of which are singletons, and approximately 8.4% rests with the top ten. The sample comprised PBMCs. These receptors were obtained from a human donor in good health. The CDR3 runs from the conserved cysteine through the conserved F or W. Each record gives: J gene, D gene, V gene, clone size, CDR3 DNA, CDR3 protein. The D gene is left open where the match is weak. Only part of the rows carry a size: once, few, many, or a class if the clone is expanded.

TRBJ1-1 | TRBD1 | TRBV5-1 | NA | TGCGCCAGCAGCTTGGCAGGGGGGAACACTGAAGCTTTCTTT | CASSLAGGNTEAFF
TRBJ1-2 | NA | TRBV5-1 | NA | TGCGCCAGCAGCTTGCAGGGTACGAGTTGGGATGGCTACACCTTC | CASSLQGTSWDGYTF
TRBJ2-2 | TRBD1 | TRBV5-1 | NA | TGCGCCAGCAGCACGCGACAGGGTGGCACCGGGGAGCTGTTTTTT | CASSTRQGGTGELFF
TRBJ1-3 | NA | TRBV28 | NA | TGTGCCAGCAGTTTAAGGCGGGTCTCTGGAAACACCATATATTTT | CASSLRRVSGNTIYF
TRBJ2-7 | NA | TRBV11-2 | NA | TGTGCCAGCAGCCCACCTAGAGGGGGTCTGACCTACGAGCAGTACTTC | CASSPPRGGLTYEQYF
TRBJ2-5 | NA | TRBV5-6 | NA | TGTGCCAGCAGCTTCCTGCAGGGCGGAGAGACCCAGTACTTC | CASSFLQGGETQYF
TRBJ1-5 | NA | TRBV5-6 | NA | TGTGCCAGCAGCTTGGGTCCGGGGGGTCAGCCCCAGCATTTT | CASSLGPGGQPQHF
TRBJ2-7 | TRBD1 | TRBV20-1 | NA | TGCAGTGCTGGGGACAGCTACGAGCAGTACTTC | CSAGDSYEQYF
TRBJ2-2 | TRBD2 | TRBV9 | NA | TGTGCCAGCAGCCAGGGGACTAGCGGGGCCGGGGAGCTGTTTTTT | CASSQGTSGAGELFF
TRBJ1-2 | NA | TRBV14 | NA | TGTGCCAGCAGCCGAGGAGGTAGCTATGGCTACACCTTC | CASSRGGSYGYTF
TRBJ2-5 | TRBD2 | TRBV6-1 | NA | TGTGCCAGCACCTCGGGGGGAATTTGGGAGACCCAGTACTTC | CASTSGGIWETQYF
TRBJ2-7 | NA | TRBV4-3 | few | TGCGCCAGCAGCCAAGAGGGCAGCTCCTACGAGCAGTACTTC | CASSQEGSSYEQYF
TRBJ1-2 | NA | TRBV10-3 | NA | TGTGCCATCAGTGAGTCGTCAGGGAAGTACGGCTACACCTTC | CAISESSGKYGYTF
TRBJ2-7 | NA | TRBV15 | NA | TGTGCCACCAGCAGAGATCGTCCCTACGAGCAGTACTTC | CATSRDRPYEQYF
TRBJ1-2 | NA | TRBV7-2 | NA | TGTGCCAGCAGCCTTGGCAGGATTCGGCGTGGCTACACCTTC | CASSLGRIRRGYTF
TRBJ2-5 | TRBD2 | TRBV20-1 | NA | TGCAGTGCTAGGGGGGGAGGGGCCCAGTACTTC | CSARGGGAQYF
TRBJ2-2 | NA | TRBV11-3 | NA | TGTGCCAGCAGCCCTAGGGGAGGCGGGGAGCTGTTTTTT | CASSPRGGGELFF
TRBJ2-2 | NA | TRBV18 | few | TGTGCCAGCTCACCGCGGGCCCTGAACACCGGGGAGCTGTTTTTT | CASSPRALNTGELFF
TRBJ1-2 | TRBD1 | TRBV4-1 | NA | TGCGCCAGCAGCCAAGACCAAGGGACAGGGGGCGCCTTCATAGGCTACACCTTC | CASSQDQGTGGAFIGYTF
TRBJ1-3 | NA | TRBV5-4 | few | TGTGCCAGCAGCACCCTCGAGGCACCTGGAAACACCATATATTTT | CASSTLEAPGNTIYF
TRBJ2-1 | TRBD1 | TRBV7-9 | NA | TGTGCCAGCAGCCCCATGACAGGGAACAATGAGCAGTTCTTC | CASSPMTGNNEQFF
TRBJ1-3 | NA | TRBV9 | NA | TGTGCCAGCAGCGTAGAGGGAGGGCACGGAAACACCATATATTTT | CASSVEGGHGNTIYF
TRBJ1-6 | NA | TRBV5-1 | few | TGCGCCAGCAGCTTAGGGCAGGGGAACTCACCCCTCCACTTT | CASSLGQGNSPLHF
TRBJ1-1 | NA | TRBV5-1 | NA | TGCGCCAGCAGCTTACAGGGCTCCTTCACTGAAGCTTTCTTT | CASSLQGSFTEAFF
TRBJ1-1 | NA | TRBV6-5 | NA | TGTGCCAGCAGATTTGCGCGTGGGGGGTTTGCTTTCTTT | CASRFARGGFAFF
TRBJ2-1 | TRBD2 | TRBV7-8 | NA | TGTGCCAGCAGCACACCAAGGAAGCGGGGGGGCTCCTACAATGAGCAGTTCTTC | CASSTPRKRGGSYNEQFF
TRBJ1-5 | TRBD1 | TRBV6-6 | NA | TGTGCCAGCAGCAAGGGACAGGGTAGCAATCAGCCCCAGCATTTT | CASSKGQGSNQPQHF
TRBJ2-5 | TRBD1 | TRBV13 | NA | TGTGCCAGCAGCTTGACAGGGGGGGAGGAGACCCAGTACTTC | CASSLTGGEETQYF
TRBJ2-7 | TRBD1 | TRBV5-1 | NA | TGCGCCAGCAGCGTACAGGGGGTTGGCTACGAGCAGTACTTC | CASSVQGVGYEQYF
TRBJ2-3 | TRBD2 | TRBV2 | NA | TGTGCCAGCAAGAGGAGGGGGATTAGCGGGGGACGCACAGATACGCAGTATTTT | CASKRRGISGGRTDTQYF
TRBJ2-5 | NA | TRBV4-3 | NA | TGCGCCAGCAGCCAAGAATCTGGACAGGCGGGGGAGACCCAGTACTTC | CASSQESGQAGETQYF
TRBJ2-5 | TRBD1 | TRBV4-2 | NA | TGTGCCAGCAGCCAAGGTCTTAGGACAGGGGTAGAGACCCAGTACTTC | CASSQGLRTGVETQYF
TRBJ1-2 | TRBD1 | TRBV28 | NA | TGTGCCAGCAGTTTATTGGACAGGAACTATGGCTACACCTTC | CASSLLDRNYGYTF
TRBJ1-6 | NA | TRBV2 | NA | TGTGCCAGCACCCCGGGGGGGAATAATTCACCCCTCCACTTT | CASTPGGNNSPLHF
TRBJ2-5 | TRBD1 | TRBV7-8 | NA | TGTGCCAGCAGCCCTAGCGACTCGACAGGGGGAGAGACCCAGTACTTC | CASSPSDSTGGETQYF
TRBJ1-6 | NA | TRBV4-1 | few | TGCGCCAGCAGCCAAGGGGGGGGGTTGGTCTCACCCCTCCACTTT | CASSQGGGLVSPLHF
TRBJ1-2 | TRBD1 | TRBV7-9 | NA | TGTGCCAGCAGCTCGATTTCACAGGGGGTTAACTATGGCTACACCTTC | CASSSISQGVNYGYTF
TRBJ1-1 | NA | TRBV11-2 | NA | TGTGCCAGCAGCTTCAGGGGCTTTGGCACTGAAGCTTTCTTT | CASSFRGFGTEAFF
TRBJ1-1 | NA | TRBV12-5 | NA | TGTGCTAGTGGTTTGGGACAGACGAACACTGAAGCTTTCTTT | CASGLGQTNTEAFF
TRBJ1-2 | NA | TRBV5-4 | NA | TGTGCCAGCAGCTCAGCGATAACTCCCGGAGTTTATGGCTACACCTTC | CASSSAITPGVYGYTF
TRBJ1-3 | TRBD1 | TRBV5-6 | NA | TGTGCCAGCAGCTGGGGACCGGGACAGGGAACGGCCACCATATATTTT | CASSWGPGQGTATIYF
TRBJ1-4 | NA | TRBV5-1 | NA | TGCGCCAGCAGCAGGGGAAGGGATGAAAAACTGTTTTTT | CASSRGRDEKLFF
TRBJ1-2 | TRBD1 | TRBV4-3 | NA | TGCGCCAGCAGCCAAGATGGCAGGGGGGTCTATGGCTACACCTTC | CASSQDGRGVYGYTF
TRBJ2-1 | NA | TRBV4-3 | NA | TGCGCCAGCAGCCAATGGACTTACAATGAGCAGTTCTTC | CASSQWTYNEQFF
TRBJ1-1 | NA | TRBV4-1 | NA | TGCGCCAGCAGCCAAGTAAATGTCGGGCGGGGGAACACTGAAGCTTTCTTT | CASSQVNVGRGNTEAFF
TRBJ1-1 | NA | TRBV29-1 | NA | TGCAGCGTTCTGAGGGACACTGAAGCTTTCTTT | CSVLRDTEAFF
TRBJ2-7 | NA | TRBV27 | NA | TGTGCCAGCAGTTTAGTCGGGAACTACGAGCAGTACTTC | CASSLVGNYEQYF
TRBJ2-5 | TRBD2 | TRBV9 | NA | TGTGCCAGCAGCGTAGCAGCGGGGGTCAGTGAGACCCAGTACTTC | CASSVAAGVSETQYF
TRBJ1-2 | NA | TRBV7-2 | NA | TGTGCCAGCAGTGCGGACAGCCACTATGGCTACACCTTC | CASSADSHYGYTF
TRBJ2-7 | TRBD2 | TRBV4-1 | once | TGCGCCAGCAGCCAAATTAGCGGGGGGCCTCACCAATACGAGCAGTACTTC | CASSQISGGPHQYEQYF
TRBJ1-5 | NA | TRBV28 | once | TGTGCCAGCAGTTCCCAGGGTCTAAAACAGCCCCAGCATTTT | CASSSQGLKQPQHF
TRBJ2-3 | NA | TRBV10-3 | NA | TGTGCCATCAGTAGAGGGTCCCAAAGCACAGATACGCAGTATTTT | CAISRGSQSTDTQYF
TRBJ2-1 | TRBD2 | TRBV5-1 | NA | TGCGCCAGCACCCGCGGGGGGACCGGGCGGAATGAGCAGTTCTTC | CASTRGGTGRNEQFF